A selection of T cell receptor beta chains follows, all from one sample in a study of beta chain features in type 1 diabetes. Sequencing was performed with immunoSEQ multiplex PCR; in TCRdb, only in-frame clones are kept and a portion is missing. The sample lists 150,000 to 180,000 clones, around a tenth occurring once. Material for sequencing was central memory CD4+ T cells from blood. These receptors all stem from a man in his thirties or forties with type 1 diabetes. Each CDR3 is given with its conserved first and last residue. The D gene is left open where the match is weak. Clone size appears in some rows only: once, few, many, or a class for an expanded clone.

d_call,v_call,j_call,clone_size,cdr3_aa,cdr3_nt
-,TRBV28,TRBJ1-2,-,CASSLSGQGYGYTF,TGTGCCAGCAGTTTATCAGGGCAGGGCTATGGCTACACCTTC
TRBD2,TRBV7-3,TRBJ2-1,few,CASSPRLAENEQFF,TGTGCCAGCAGCCCCAGACTAGCGGAGAATGAGCAGTTCTTC
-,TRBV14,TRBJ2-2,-,CASSQVRQAAGELFF,TGTGCCAGCAGCCAAGTACGACAGGCGGCCGGGGAGCTGTTTTTT
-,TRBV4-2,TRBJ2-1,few,CASSQDNSRSNEQFF,TGTGCCAGCAGCCAAGATAACTCTAGGAGCAATGAGCAGTTCTTC
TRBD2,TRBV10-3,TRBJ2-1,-,CAIRPSGRDDNEQFF,TGTGCCATCAGACCTAGCGGGAGAGACGACAATGAGCAGTTCTTC
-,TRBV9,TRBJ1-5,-,CASSVGSNQPQHF,TGTGCCAGCAGCGTTGGCAGCAATCAGCCCCAGCATTTT
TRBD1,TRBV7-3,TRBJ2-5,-,CASSLTPPGQGSEVTQYF,TGTGCCAGCAGCTTAACGCCCCCAGGACAGGGATCGGAAGTGACCCAGTACTTC
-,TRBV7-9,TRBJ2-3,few,CASSGNTGPTDTQYF,TGTGCCAGCAGCGGTAATACAGGACCCACAGATACGCAGTATTTT
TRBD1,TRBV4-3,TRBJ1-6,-,CASAPGPQGVNSPLHF,TGCGCCAGCGCCCCCGGACCGCAGGGGGTGAATTCACCCCTCCACTTT
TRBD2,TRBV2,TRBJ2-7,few,CASRRSGALYEQYF,TGTGCCAGTCGCCGGAGCGGGGCCCTCTACGAGCAGTACTTC
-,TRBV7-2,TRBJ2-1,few,CASSLVSGSYNEQFF,TGTGCCAGCAGCTTAGTTAGCGGCTCCTACAATGAGCAGTTCTTC